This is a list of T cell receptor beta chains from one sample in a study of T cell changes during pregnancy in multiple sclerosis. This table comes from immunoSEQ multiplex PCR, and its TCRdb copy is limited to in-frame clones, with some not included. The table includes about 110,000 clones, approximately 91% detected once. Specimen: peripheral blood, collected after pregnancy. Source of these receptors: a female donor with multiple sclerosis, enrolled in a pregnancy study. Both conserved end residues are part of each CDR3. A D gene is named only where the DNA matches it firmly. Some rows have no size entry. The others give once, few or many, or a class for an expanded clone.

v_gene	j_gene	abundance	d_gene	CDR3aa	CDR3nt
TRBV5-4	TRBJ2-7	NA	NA	CASSSTGGFGFYEQYF	TGTGCCAGCAGCTCCACTGGAGGGTTTGGTTTCTACGAGCAGTACTTC
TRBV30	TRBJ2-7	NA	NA	CAWSVTRFYEQYF	TGTGCCTGGAGTGTAACGCGCTTCTACGAGCAGTACTTC
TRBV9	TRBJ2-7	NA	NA	CASSGDYAYEQYF	TGTGCCAGCAGCGGTGACTACGCCTACGAGCAGTACTTC
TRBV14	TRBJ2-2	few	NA	CASSQDWGPTGELFF	TGTGCCAGCAGCCAAGATTGGGGGCCAACCGGGGAGCTGTTTTTT
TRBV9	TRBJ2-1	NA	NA	CASSPQHWNEQFF	TGTGCCAGCAGCCCCCAACATTGGAATGAGCAGTTCTTC
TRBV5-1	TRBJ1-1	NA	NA	CASRPGVGNTEAFF	TGCGCCAGCAGGCCGGGGGTTGGGAACACTGAAGCTTTCTTT
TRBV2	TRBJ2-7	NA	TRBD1	CASSFIPGQGRREQYF	TGTGCCAGCAGCTTCATACCGGGACAGGGCCGCCGCGAGCAGTACTTC
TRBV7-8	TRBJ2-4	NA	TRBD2	CASSLGRLAGQNIQYF	TGTGCCAGCAGCTTAGGGCGACTAGCGGGCCAAAACATTCAGTACTTC
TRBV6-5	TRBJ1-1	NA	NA	CASSSRLKNTEAFF	TGTGCCAGCAGTTCTCGACTGAAGAACACTGAAGCTTTCTTT
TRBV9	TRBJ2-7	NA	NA	CASSVRVGAGEQYF	TGTGCCAGCAGCGTTCGAGTGGGGGCTGGCGAGCAGTACTTC
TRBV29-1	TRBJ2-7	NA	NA	CSVIRDTYEQYF	TGCAGCGTAATCCGGGACACATACGAGCAGTACTTC
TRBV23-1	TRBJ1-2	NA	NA	CASGPSGYCGYTF	TGCGCCAGCGGCCCATCGGGGTACTGTGGCTACACCTTC
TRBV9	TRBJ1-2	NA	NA	CASMSQGEGYTF	TGTGCCAGCATGTCACAGGGAGAAGGCTACACCTTC
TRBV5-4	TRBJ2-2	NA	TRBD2	CASSEGLAGAQYTGELFF	TGTGCCAGCAGCGAAGGACTAGCGGGGGCCCAATACACCGGGGAGCTGTTTTTT
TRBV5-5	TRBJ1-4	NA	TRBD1	CASSLGPRQGQTLFF	TGTGCCAGCAGCTTGGGCCCCCGACAGGGGCAGACACTGTTTTTT
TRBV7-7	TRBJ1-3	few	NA	CASSFISGNTIYF	TGTGCTAGCAGCTTTATCTCTGGAAACACCATATATTTT
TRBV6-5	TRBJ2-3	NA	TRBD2	CASTSGGAAQDTQYF	TGTGCCAGCACTAGCGGGGGGGCCGCACAAGATACGCAGTATTTT
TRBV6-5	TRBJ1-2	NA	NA	CASSYAGYGYTF	TGTGCCAGCAGTTATGCCGGCTATGGCTACACCTTC
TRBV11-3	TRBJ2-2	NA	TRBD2	CASSLAGLAGRPDTGELFF	TGTGCCAGCAGCTTAGCCGGGCTAGCGGGGAGGCCAGACACCGGGGAGCTGTTTTTT
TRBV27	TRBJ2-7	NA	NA	CASSSIPITGGLYEQYF	TGTGCCAGCAGTTCTATCCCCATAACAGGAGGGTTATACGAGCAGTACTTC
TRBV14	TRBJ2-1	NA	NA	CASSQDLPGGNEQFF	TGTGCCAGCAGCCAAGATCTGCCAGGAGGCAATGAGCAGTTCTTC
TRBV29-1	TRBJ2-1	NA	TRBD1	CSVEGTGGYEQFF	TGCAGCGTTGAAGGGACAGGGGGATATGAGCAGTTCTTC
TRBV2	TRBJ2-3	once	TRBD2	CASSDSSGGRPHTDTQYF	TGTGCCAGCAGTGATTCTAGCGGGGGCCGCCCGCACACAGATACGCAGTATTTT
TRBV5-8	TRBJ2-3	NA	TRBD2	CASSWAIAGGSTDTQYF	TGTGCCAGCAGCTGGGCAATAGCGGGGGGGTCCACAGATACGCAGTATTTT
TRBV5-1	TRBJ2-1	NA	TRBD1	CASSLTTGARNEQFF	TGCGCCAGCAGCTTGACGACAGGGGCTAGGAATGAGCAGTTCTTC
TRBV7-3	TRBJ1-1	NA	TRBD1	CASSLDDRENTEAFF	TGTGCCAGCAGCCTCGATGACAGGGAAAACACTGAAGCTTTCTTT
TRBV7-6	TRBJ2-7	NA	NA	CASSLEDGQWYF	TGTGCCAGCAGCCTGGAAGACGGACAGTGGTACTTC
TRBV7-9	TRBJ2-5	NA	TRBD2	CASSSSGEETQYF	TGTGCCAGCAGCTCCAGCGGGGAAGAGACCCAGTACTTC